This T cell receptor beta chain was captured by sequencing in a study of human T cells and chemical hapten exposure (dated by TCRdb to 2020 to 2023). About the full investigation: For sensitization, 2% DPC in acetone was applied to a roughly 2 cm by roughly 2 cm area of upper inner arm skin. Libraries were pooled for sequencing, and variation in per-sample TCR yields was attributed mainly to small differences in library volumes within the pool. The study tracked peripheral blood TCR repertoire changes in vivo during primary and secondary sensitization to the hapten diphenylcyclopropenone (DPC) in alopecia patients. Roughly 30 alopecia patients gave blood for TCR sequencing at one to four time points (pre-sensitization, 2, 6 and 24 weeks). Weekly therapeutic DPC doses were additionally applied to the scalp of patients throughout the roughly 26-week study period. Blood samples were taken from patients before sensitization (week 0) and then at 2, 6 and about 24 weeks after DPC sensitization. Patch testing on the upper back used Finn chambers containing 0.01% DPC, with scoring done after 6 days according to International Contact Dermatitis Research Group standards. Most of the patients in the cohort were female, and the cohort covered alopecia areata with under or over 50% scalp involvement, alopecia totalis and alopecia universalis.

V ends up 5 bases short and J 6 bases short, with an unmatched junction base count of 9. CDR1 is given as LNHDA and CDR2 as SQIVND, both from the germline V gene (reference sequence). The CDR3, cysteine through phenylalanine, is 15 amino acids long. This entry keeps only the CDR3 DNA: 45 bases, framed from base 1. Explained via the paper, the time point label denotes: pre-sensitization, week 0. The treatment or condition label, read with the paper, signifies: therapeutic diphenylcyclopropenone sensitization with weekly scalp DPC. Blood at each patch-test visit was drawn before the patch test was applied. Patients were eligible if aged 18 to 70, diagnosed with alopecia and judged suitable for DPC therapy, and pregnant patients were excluded. Total RNA was isolated from unfractionated whole blood collected in Tempus Blood RNA tubes. The library relied on RACE. TCRdb shows the sequencer as NextSeq 500. During library preparation, unique molecular identifiers were attached to individual cDNA molecules so that TCRs could be counted in a quantitative, reproducible way. For every blood RNA sample, sequencing covered both the TCR alpha and TCR beta chains. The study's own analysis went as follows. The median number of TCRs per sample was over 85,000, ranging from about 20,000 to 700,000. V, J and CDR3 annotation of the TCR reads was performed with the Decombinator software suite. Every sample was subsampled to the same number of TCRs (28,000) for the PS versus PT1 abundance plots. Expanded TCRs were defined as absent before sensitization and observed at least eight times at the 2-week time point. TCRdb reprocessed the public reads (quality trimming at Q25 with fastp, clone calling with MiXCR) and kept in-frame beta chains. Entries that share a CDR3 protein sequence are merged under the most common genes and DNA. The V and J calls follow TCRdb's processing rather than the paper's. This sample gives 57,000 or so distinct CDR3 sequences in total; roughly 12% of them show up just once. The ten largest account for around 4.1% of the sample.

Of note for this clonotype: What antigen it recognizes has not been identified. Base qualities are missing; no much larger clone stands one base away.

Results the study describes overall, beyond this receptor: Alopecia, a presumed autoimmune disease, was present in all patients, so the immune response of the patients might differ from that of healthy individuals. The number of TCRs above 1 in 1000 frequency did not change with DPC sensitization; there was no evidence of global repertoire structure alterations. Compared with pre-sensitization or healthy control sets, expanded TCRs formed significantly more large CDR3 similarity clusters, which is consistent with antigen-driven responses. Patch test score was positively correlated with the number of PT1 expanded TCRs, with significance at thresholds 8, 16 and 32 but not at 4. After repeated subsampling, the strength of the expansion versus patch-test correlation and the threshold at which it became significant changed.

The sequence derives from a woman in her thirties or forties with alopecia areata. Some clones in this sample may be carry-over from other donors' samples. This specimen was whole blood, taken in connection with sensitization to the hapten diphenylcyclopropenone (DPC). The rearranged chain carries TRBV19 and TRBJ1-4, with 7 bases in between that match TRBD1. The encoded CDR3 is CASSPWTGADEKLFF. Read as DNA, the sequence is TGTGCCAGTAGTCCCTGGACAGGCGCGGATGAAAAACTGTTTTTT.